This T cell receptor beta chain was observed in a study of T cells expressing NK-cell markers. About the research overall: Investigators obtained TCR beta repertoires from sorted CD3+CD56+NKG2C+, CD3+CD56+NKG2C- and CD3+CD56-NKG2C+ T cells.

The CDR3 extends over 14 amino acids. CDR1 is MDHEN and CDR2 is SYDVKM in the germline V gene. Details on this clonotype: Its matching antigen is unknown.

TCRdb re-called the 5' RACE reads; one entry per CDR3 protein, DNA not given. This repertoire comprises approximately 110,000 distinct CDR3 sequences; its ten largest clones make up 15% to 20%. Findings and caveats of the study: These clonotypes, the leaders elsewhere, also led the CD3+CD56-NKG2C+ fraction in four donors.

This chain links TRBV28 with TRBJ2-7. The sample was blood T cells: a sorted CD56 or NKG2C T cell subset, CD4+ or CD8+ T cells, or bulk PBMC T cells (not recorded which). The sequence was obtained from a woman aged 18-70 years in good health. This CDR3 reads CASRQDLGYYEQYF.